Each of the 18 T cell receptor beta chains below was sequenced from the same sample in a study of early T cells in non-severe SARS-CoV-2 infection. TCRdb reanalysed the 5' RACE reads using MiXCR and keeps one entry per CDR3 protein. The data show tens of thousands of distinct CDR3 sequences, 14% seen once. The source material was whole blood, sampled at baseline. These receptor sequences come from an adult who was a healthcare worker with PCR-confirmed SARS-CoV-2 infection or an uninfected control (not recorded which).

This clonotype was recorded a few times. The gene calls are TRBV7-6 and TRBJ2-3; the match to TRBD2 covers 8 bases. J was trimmed by 1 base and V by 0 bases; bases with no gene match: 6. The CDR3 runs 17 residues. CDR1 is SGHVS, CDR2 FNYEAQ, per germline. DNA for the CDR3: TGTGCCAGCAGCTTAGCGTACAGCGGGAGCGGCACAGATACGCAGTATTTT. This sequence encodes CASSLAYSGSGTDTQYF.

The J gene is TRBJ2-7, the V gene TRBV7-9; D possibly corresponds to TRBD2 (6 bases). CDR1 and CDR2 (germline): SEHNR, FQNEAQ (reference sequence). This CDR3 is built from 14 residues. Trimming cost V 1 base and J 5 bases, with 12 bases left between them. CDR3 loop: CASSLEGGVHEQYF. The CDR3 DNA is TGTGCCAGCAGCTTAGAAGGAGGGGTCCACGAGCAGTACTTC.

V and J are TRBV11-2 and TRBJ2-3; weak D call: TRBD2 (6 bases). V shed 1 base and J shed 8 bases, with 13 bases lying between them. CDR1 is SGHAT and CDR2 is FQNNGV in the germline V gene. This CDR3 has 14 residues. The CDR3 here is CASSLGPQEGTQYF. As DNA, the CDR3 is TGTGCCAGCAGCTTAGGACCTCAGGAGGGTACGCAGTATTTT.

The chain couples TRBV12-3 or TRBV12-4 to TRBJ2-7; possibly TRBD2 for D (5 bases). V was clipped by 6 bases and J by 5 bases, with 17 bases between them. There are 14 residues in the CDR3. CDR3 DNA: TGTGCCAGCAGCCCTAGCCGTAGAACCGACGAGCAGTACTTC. It is translated as CASSPSRRTDEQYF.

On this clonotype itself: A read error may be the cause here, since a much bigger clone is one base away. V is TRBV28 and J is TRBJ1-5; D may be TRBD1 (5 bases). Trimming shortened V by 7 bases and J by 1 base, and 8 bases separated the two germline ends. Germline CDR1 reads MDHEN; CDR2 reads SYDVKM. The CDR3 loop spans 13 amino acids. CDR3 amino acids: CASTRDSNQPQHF. In DNA, the CDR3 is TGTGCCAGCACCCGGGACAGCAATCAGCCCCAGCATTTT.

This chain uses TRBV29-1 with TRBJ2-1; D is unclear. The germline gives CDR1 SQVTM, CDR2 ANQGSEA. The CDR3 has 12 amino acids. Trimming removed 5 bases from V and 1 base from J, with 6 bases in between. The CDR3 DNA reads TGCAGCGTTAGGGAATCCTACAATGAGCAGTTCTTC. Translation gives CSVRESYNEQFF.

This clonotype was recorded at least ten times. The V and J genes are TRBV30 and TRBJ2-3; 10 positions agree with TRBD2. The CDR3 has 14 residues. The V gene end was trimmed by 6 bases and the J gene end by 5 bases; junction bases not matched to a gene: 8. Germline-derived CDR1 and CDR2 are GTSNPN and SVGIG (reference sequence). Here the CDR3 reads CACRGVAGGDTQYF. The CDR3 DNA is TGTGCCTGCCGCGGGGTAGCGGGAGGAGATACGCAGTATTTT.

Only a few counts were recorded for this clonotype. The rearrangement uses TRBV11-2 and TRBJ2-5; maybe TRBD2 (5 bases). CDR1 SGHAT and CDR2 FQNNGV come from the germline V gene. The CDR3 is made up of 14 amino acids. V was pared by 5 bases and J by 2 bases, with 12 bases between. In DNA form, the CDR3 reads TGTGCCAGCAGCCCCCTAGCAGTGCAAGAGACCCAGTACTTC. Protein: CASSPLAVQETQYF.

This clonotype was picked up a small number of times. The chain joins TRBV20-1 to TRBJ2-7; 15 bases align to TRBD2. The V segment lost 7 bases and the J segment 0 bases; nucleotides outside the gene matches: 4. The CDR3 totals 15 residues. Germline CDR1 DFQATT, CDR2 SNEGSKA (reference sequence). This CDR3 is CSGTSGRANSYEQYF. CDR3 sequence (DNA): TGCAGTGGGACTAGCGGGAGGGCAAACTCCTACGAGCAGTACTTC.

This chain connects TRBV7-9 to TRBJ1-6, with no clear D. Germline V gene lookup returns CDR1 SEHNR and CDR2 FQNEAQ (reference sequence). The CDR3 is 12 residues long. The V end was cut by 0 bases, the J end by 13 bases, with 7 bases between. The CDR3 protein is CASSLARVPLHF. DNA for the CDR3: TGTGCCAGCAGCTTAGCCCGGGTCCCCCTCCACTTT.

By share, this clonotype ranks as medium-sized. J is TRBJ2-7 and V is TRBV27; 8 nucleotides align to TRBD2. The CDR3 sequence is 15 residues long. CDR1 and CDR2 from the germline V gene are MNHEY and SMNVEV (reference sequence). The V and J ends lost 0 bases and 3 bases, in that order; junction bases with no gene match: 4. The CDR3 is CASSLSAAGGYEQYF. CDR3 bases: TGTGCCAGCAGTTTATCCGCGGCGGGAGGCTACGAGCAGTACTTC.

This clonotype was counted a few times. The CDR3 here is CASSPGPKDEQFF. The DNA of the CDR3 is TGCGCCAGCAGCCCCGGGCCCAAGGATGAGCAGTTCTTC. The chain couples TRBV4-1 to TRBJ2-1; D not resolved. CDR1 is MGHRA and CDR2 is YSYEKL in the germline V gene. Between the trimmed V and J ends, which lost 4 bases and 8 bases, there was a span of 12 bases. The CDR3 contains 13 residues.

The chain employs TRBV7-9 and TRBJ2-7, with D maybe TRBD2 (7 bases). The CDR3 runs 16 residues. Per germline, CDR1 SEHNR and CDR2 FQNEAQ (reference sequence). Trimming took off 1 base at V and 1 base at J, with 14 bases between the two ends. The CDR3 DNA is TGTGCCAGCAGCTTAGTGGACGGGGGGCGATCCTACGAGCAGTACTTC. It codes for CASSLVDGGRSYEQYF.

The rearrangement uses TRBV12-3 or TRBV12-4 and TRBJ2-7, with D maybe TRBD1 (6 bases). The CDR3 consists of 13 residues. V was pared by 7 bases and J by 3 bases, with 13 bases between. The CDR3 spells CASTKDSDYEQYF. The CDR3 DNA is TGTGCCAGCACTAAGGACAGTGACTACGAGCAGTACTTC.

This clonotype was found a few times. The V gene is TRBV29-1, the J gene TRBJ2-7; D might be TRBD1 or TRBD2, each matching 5 bases. The ends were cut back, 6 bases at V and 2 bases at J, with 14 bases in the middle. The CDR3 is 13 residues long. Per the germline V gene, CDR1 is SQVTM and CDR2 is ANQGSEA. This chain's CDR3 is CSVAGTETYEQYF. The CDR3 nucleotides are TGCAGCGTCGCCGGGACGGAGACCTACGAGCAGTACTTC.

This clonotype showed up just a few times. V gene TRBV7-2 combines with J gene TRBJ2-1, with D uncertain. This CDR3 is built from 17 residues. V gave up 7 bases and J gave up 0 bases, with 19 bases separating them. CDR1 and CDR2 (germline): SGHTA, FQGNSA. The CDR3 region has the DNA TGTGCCAGCACCTCCACCCGATCCACCAGCTCCTACAATGAGCAGTTCTTC. This gives the protein CASTSTRSTSSYNEQFF.

The chain employs TRBV12-3 or TRBV12-4 and TRBJ1-1; tentative D call: TRBD1 (5 bases). The CDR3 covers 13 residues. Trimming removed 3 bases from V and 7 bases from J, with 12 bases in between. The CDR3: CASSFSGGSEAFF. The CDR3 nucleotides read TGTGCCAGCAGTTTCAGCGGGGGGAGTGAAGCTTTCTTT.

This clonotype has only a few counts. A much larger clone differs from this one at a single base, so this may be a read error. The genes are TRBV6-4 and TRBJ1-3; D is ambiguous. The CDR3 spans 14 residues. Trimming removed 8 bases from V and 3 bases from J, with 14 bases in between. Per germline, CDR1 MRHNA and CDR2 SNTAGT. For the CDR3, the DNA is TGTGCCAGCGATTTGAGATCGCGTGGAAACACCATATATTTT. Amino acids: CASDLRSRGNTIYF.